This T cell receptor (beta chain) is drawn from a study of cytomegalovirus exposure and HLA in healthy donors. Comments on this clone: What it recognizes is unknown.

From the roughly 120-subject validation cohort, which was separate from the roughly 670-subject first cohort, the donors were drawn. Germline V gene lookup returns CDR1 SGHAT and CDR2 FQNNGV. This CDR3 has 12 residues. Trimming took 5 bases from V and 6 from J, leaving 9 bases between them. Here immunoSEQ multiplex PCR was the method, and the copy in TCRdb shows in-frame clones only, minus some. The sample lists roughly 130,000 clones, approximately 91% seen once, with 1.4% to 1.5% in the top ten. General study points: Three chains linked to CMV were shown in vitro to be specific for CMV antigens. TCR beta chains numbering some 160 were designated cytomegalovirus-associated. Reported performance of the classifier showed diagnosis of cytomegalovirus status with high specificity and sensitivity.

The V and J genes are TRBV11-2 and TRBJ2-3; D gene ambiguous. Sequencing was carried out using PBMCs. The clonotype was recovered from a man aged 25-40 years in good health and CMV-seronegative. CDR3 DNA: TGTGCCAGCAGCGAAGAGGCCGATACGCAGTATTTT. Translation: CASSEEADTQYF.